This paragraph reports one T cell receptor beta chain. The source of the sample is a study of blood T cell repertoires in COVID-19. Looking at the study overall: The United States, Italy and Spain were the sources of the acute and convalescent COVID-19 samples.

Method: immunoSEQ multiplex PCR; TCRdb's copy keeps in-frame clones and lacks some. The table records around 120,000 clones, around 81% of them present only once. The ends were cut back, 3 bases at V and 1 base at J, with 10 bases in the middle. CDR1 is KGHDR and CDR2 is SFDVKD in the germline V gene. The CDR3 sequence is 15 residues long. The chain links TRBV24-1 to TRBJ2-3; the D gene is possibly TRBD1 (6 bases). This TCR was sampled from a man aged 35-49 years with active or convalescent COVID-19. The sample was peripheral blood. The CDR3 spells CATSDKGVGTDTQYF. CDR3 in DNA: TGTGCCACCAGTGATAAGGGGGTCGGCACAGATACGCAGTATTTT.